A single sample gave rise to the 17 T cell receptor beta chains below, sequenced in a study of blood T cell repertoires in COVID-19 (dated by TCRdb to 2020 to 2021). Library preparation was by the immunoSEQ multiplex PCR assay. TCRdb provides this immuneACCESS table in a form limited to in-frame rearrangements. Some clones are lacking; in checked studies, under half of them reflect an unresolved V gene, and why the rest are absent is not known. The sample profile shows about 120,000 clones; 85% to 90% of them were found once. Of the sample, roughly 4% is held by the ten largest clones. The sequencing input was peripheral blood. The receptors shown here come from a woman in her fifties or sixties with COVID-19, enrolled during active disease.

The chain links TRBV3-1 (or the pseudogene TRBV3-2) to TRBJ2-4; 10 bases align to TRBD2. CDR3 size: 14 residues. The J segment lost 6 bases and the V segment lost 1 base, leaving 0 bases of the junction unmatched. Per germline, CDR1 LGHDT and CDR2 YNNKEL (reference sequence). CDR3 coding DNA: TGTGCCAGCAGCCAAGGGACTAGCGGAAACATTCAGTACTTC. Its translation is CASSQGTSGNIQYF.

This clone was counted a few times. The chain employs TRBV19 and TRBJ2-1; 11 positions agree with TRBD1. With V trimmed by 4 bases and J by 4 bases, 3 bases remained unmatched. Germline values: CDR1 LNHDA, CDR2 SQIVND (reference sequence). This CDR3 has 15 amino acids. CDR3 coding DNA: TGTGCCAGTAGTAATGGACAGGGGGCTTACAATGAGCAGTTCTTC. Residues: CASSNGQGAYNEQFF.

V and J are TRBV7-2 and TRBJ2-3, with TRBD1 matching over 8 bases. This CDR3 comprises 14 residues. J gave up 4 bases and V 5 bases, and 5 bases lay outside the gene matches. CDR1 is SGHTA and CDR2 is FQGNSA in the germline V gene. The CDR3 here is CASSPGQGPDTQYF. The CDR3 DNA is TGTGCCAGCAGCCCAGGACAGGGACCAGATACGCAGTATTTT.

Points on this clone: At the DNA level, this CDR3 is encoded by other sequences in the same sample as well. This chain connects TRBV7-9 to TRBJ1-4, with a weak D call TRBD1 (5 bases). The CDR3 is 13 residues long. Germline lookup yields CDR1 SEHNR and CDR2 FQNEAQ (reference sequence). V was clipped by 3 bases and J by 5 bases, with 7 bases between them. The CDR3 reads CASSLGGNEKLFF. Written as DNA, the CDR3 is TGTGCCAGCAGCTTGGGGGGGAATGAAAAACTGTTTTTT.

The chain uses TRBV4-2 and TRBJ1-4; D remains unclear. V was trimmed by 2 bases and J by 0 bases, leaving 16 bases between them. Per the germline V gene, CDR1 is LGHNA and CDR2 is YNFKEQ. This CDR3 has 18 residues. The CDR3 DNA follows: TGTGCCAGCAGCCAACTTGAGGCCTTCTCCCCAACTAATGAAAAACTGTTTTTT. Amino acids: CASSQLEAFSPTNEKLFF.

V usage is TRBV9 and J usage is TRBJ2-3, with a weak D call TRBD2 (5 bases). Germline V CDR1 and CDR2: SGDLS, YYNGEE. V gave up 5 bases and J gave up 4 bases, with 14 bases separating them. The CDR3 length is 14 residues. The CDR3 region has the DNA TGTGCCAGCAGACACGAGGGTGGAGCAGATACGCAGTATTTT. This gives the protein CASRHEGGADTQYF.

This chain uses TRBV12-5 with TRBJ2-2; 9 positions agree with TRBD1. CDR1 and CDR2 from the germline V gene are LGHNT and FRNRAP. CDR3 size: 15 residues. The J segment lost 5 bases and the V segment lost 3 bases, leaving 4 bases of the junction unmatched. The CDR3 protein is CASGLTGGSTGELFF. CDR3 nucleotides: TGTGCTAGTGGTTTAACAGGGGGCAGTACCGGGGAGCTGTTTTTT.

The chain recombines TRBV9 with TRBJ2-7; D not resolved. V was trimmed by 4 bases and J by 4 bases, leaving 21 bases between them. Germline CDR1 SGDLS, CDR2 YYNGEE. This CDR3 contains 16 residues. For the CDR3, the DNA is TGTGCCAGCAGCTCTCCCCCTGGGCAGGCTGAGTACGAGCAGTACTTC. Amino acid sequence: CASSSPPGQAEYEQYF.

The chain links TRBV12-3 or TRBV12-4 to TRBJ2-1; D not certain. V was trimmed by 1 base and J by 6 bases, leaving 7 bases between them. The CDR3 is 13 residues long. The CDR3 DNA reads as TGTGCCAGCAGTTTAGGACTTCGCAATGAGCAGTTCTTC. Translation: CASSLGLRNEQFF.

The chain recombines TRBV7-2 with TRBJ2-7; 8 bases map to TRBD1. CDR1 is SGHTA, CDR2 FQGNSA, per germline. This CDR3 comprises 17 residues. J was trimmed by 1 base and V by 5 bases; bases with no gene match: 13. The CDR3 reads CASSIGTGRRVSYEQYF. CDR3 nucleotide sequence: TGTGCCAGCAGCATTGGGACAGGCCGCAGGGTTTCCTACGAGCAGTACTTC.

This sequence joins TRBV29-1 and TRBJ1-2; D unclear. This CDR3 is built from 12 residues. Germline V gene data show CDR1 as SQVTM and CDR2 as ANQGSEA. V dropped 4 bases and J dropped 4 bases, with 10 bases sitting between them. CDR3 DNA sequence: TGCAGCGTTGCCGGACTACGCTATGGCTACACCTTC. Translated: CSVAGLRYGYTF.

The chain employs TRBV19 and TRBJ1-4; D is possibly TRBD1 (5 bases). Per the germline V gene, CDR1 is LNHDA and CDR2 is SQIVND (reference sequence). The CDR3 extends over 16 amino acids. V lost 1 base and J 2 bases, leaving 11 bases between the germline ends. This chain's CDR3 is CASSIAGMETNEKLFF. The CDR3 region has the DNA TGTGCCAGTAGTATAGCAGGGATGGAGACTAATGAAAAACTGTTTTTT.

The chain employs TRBV10-3 and TRBJ1-6; D may be TRBD1 (5 bases). Trimming shortened V by 8 bases and J by 6 bases, and 23 bases separated the two germline ends. The V gene's germline CDR1 is ENHRY and CDR2 SYGVKD. CDR3 size: 17 residues. This chain's CDR3 is CAIPASRQGDVNSPLHF. The CDR3 DNA follows: TGTGCCATCCCAGCCTCCAGGCAAGGGGATGTTAATTCACCCCTCCACTTT.

This CDR3 is CAIGRLAGESETQYF. The CDR3, as DNA: TGTGCCATCGGTAGACTAGCGGGGGAGTCGGAGACCCAGTACTTC. The chain has TRBV10-3 and TRBJ2-5; 12 bases agree with TRBD2. Germline-derived CDR1 and CDR2 are ENHRY and SYGVKD. This CDR3 has 15 residues. The junction had 9 bases not matched to a gene; V was cut back by 8 bases and J by 5 bases.

This chain joins TRBV4-2 and TRBJ1-1; D uncertain. The CDR3 extends over 15 amino acids. Trimming removed 3 bases from V and 5 bases from J, with 16 bases in between. The germline gives CDR1 LGHNA, CDR2 YNFKEQ. CDR3: CASSQERRATTEAFF. CDR3 nucleotide sequence: TGTGCCAGCAGCCAGGAGAGGAGGGCGACGACTGAAGCTTTCTTT.

J is TRBJ2-5 and V is TRBV2; D not resolved. Germline values: CDR1 SNHLY, CDR2 FYNNEI. The V end lost 2 bases, the J end lost 2 bases, and 9 bases lay between the germline ends. The CDR3 sequence is 14 residues long. The CDR3 coding sequence is TGTGCCAGCAGTGAATTCACTCCTCAAGAGACCCAGTACTTC. Protein product: CASSEFTPQETQYF.

J is TRBJ2-1 and V is TRBV7-9; the match to TRBD2 covers 11 bases. CDR3 length equals 15 residues. V lost 0 bases to trimming and J lost 9 bases; unmatched junction nucleotides: 4. Germline assignment: CDR1 SEHNR and CDR2 FQNEAQ (reference sequence). The CDR3 here is CASSLASGGAPEQFF. The CDR3 nucleotides read TGTGCCAGCAGCTTAGCTAGCGGGGGGGCCCCTGAGCAGTTCTTC. The full variable domain, its missing parts supplied by reference TRBV7-9 and TRBJ2-1, is DTGVSQNPRHKITKRGQNVTFRCDPISEHNRLYWYRQTLGQGPEFLTYFQNEAQLEKSRLLSDRFSAERPKGSFSTLEIQRTEQGDSAMYLCASSLASGGAPEQFFGPGTRLTVL.